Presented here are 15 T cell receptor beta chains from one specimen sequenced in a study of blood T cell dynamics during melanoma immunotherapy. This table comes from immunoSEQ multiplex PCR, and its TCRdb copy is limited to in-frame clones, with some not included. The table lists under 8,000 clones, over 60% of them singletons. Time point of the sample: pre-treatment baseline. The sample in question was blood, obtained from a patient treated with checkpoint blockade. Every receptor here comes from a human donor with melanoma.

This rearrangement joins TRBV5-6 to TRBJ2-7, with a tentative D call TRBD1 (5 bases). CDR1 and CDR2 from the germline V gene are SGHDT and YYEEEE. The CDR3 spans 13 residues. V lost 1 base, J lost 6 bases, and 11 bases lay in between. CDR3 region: CASSLWRGAEQYF. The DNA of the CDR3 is TGTGCCAGCAGCTTGTGGCGTGGGGCCGAGCAGTACTTC.

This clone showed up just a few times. DNA for the CDR3: TGTGCCAGCAGTCCTCACTCAGGGGGTAACCAGCCCCAGCATTTT. It encodes CASSPHSGGNQPQHF. This rearrangement joins TRBV2 to TRBJ1-5; 7 nucleotides line up with TRBD1. Germline values: CDR1 SNHLY, CDR2 FYNNEI. V lost 5 bases and J lost 7; bases outside the gene matches: 11. The CDR3 extends over 15 amino acids.

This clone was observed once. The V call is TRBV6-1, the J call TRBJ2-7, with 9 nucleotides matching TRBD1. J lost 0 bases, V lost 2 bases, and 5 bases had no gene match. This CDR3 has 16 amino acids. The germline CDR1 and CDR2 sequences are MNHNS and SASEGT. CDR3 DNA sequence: TGTGCCAGCAGTGAACCGGGGGACAGGGTCTCCTACGAGCAGTACTTC. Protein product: CASSEPGDRVSYEQYF.

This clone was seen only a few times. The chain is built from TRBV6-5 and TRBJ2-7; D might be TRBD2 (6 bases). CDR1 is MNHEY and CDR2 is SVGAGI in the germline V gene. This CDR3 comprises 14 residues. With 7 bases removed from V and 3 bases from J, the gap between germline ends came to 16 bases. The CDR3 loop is CASKLSRDHYEQYF. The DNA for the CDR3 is TGTGCCAGCAAACTTTCGCGGGACCACTACGAGCAGTACTTC.

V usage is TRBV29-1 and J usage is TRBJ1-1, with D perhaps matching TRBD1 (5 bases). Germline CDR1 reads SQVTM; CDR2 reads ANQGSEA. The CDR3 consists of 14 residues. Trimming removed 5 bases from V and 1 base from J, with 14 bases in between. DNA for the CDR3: TGCAGCGTTCGACGACAAGGGGCGAACACTGAAGCTTTCTTT. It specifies CSVRRQGANTEAFF.

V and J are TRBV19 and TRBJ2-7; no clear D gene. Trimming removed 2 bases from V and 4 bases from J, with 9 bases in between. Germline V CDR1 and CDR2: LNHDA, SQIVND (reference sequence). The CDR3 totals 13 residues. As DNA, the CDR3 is TGTGCCAGTAGTATAAACCTCAATTACGAGCAGTACTTC. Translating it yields CASSINLNYEQYF.

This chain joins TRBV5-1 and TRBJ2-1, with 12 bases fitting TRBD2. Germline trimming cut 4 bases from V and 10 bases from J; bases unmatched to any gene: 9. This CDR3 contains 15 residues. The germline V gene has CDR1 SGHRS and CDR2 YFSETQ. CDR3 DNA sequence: TGCGCCAGCAGCGTTACTAGCGGGGGGCGTATAGAGCAGTTCTTC. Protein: CASSVTSGGRIEQFF.

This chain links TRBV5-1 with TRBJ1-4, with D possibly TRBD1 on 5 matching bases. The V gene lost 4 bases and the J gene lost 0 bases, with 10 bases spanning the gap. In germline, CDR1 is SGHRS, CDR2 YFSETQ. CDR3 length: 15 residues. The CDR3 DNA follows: TGCGCCAGCAGCGACACAGGCTCAACTAATGAAAAACTGTTTTTT. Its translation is CASSDTGSTNEKLFF.

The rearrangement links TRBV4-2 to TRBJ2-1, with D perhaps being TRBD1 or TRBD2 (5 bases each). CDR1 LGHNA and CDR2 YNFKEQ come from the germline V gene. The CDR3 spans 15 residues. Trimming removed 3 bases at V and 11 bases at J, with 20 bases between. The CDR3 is CASSQNSRDPQKQFF. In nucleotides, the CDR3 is TGTGCCAGCAGCCAGAATAGCCGGGACCCCCAAAAGCAGTTCTTC.

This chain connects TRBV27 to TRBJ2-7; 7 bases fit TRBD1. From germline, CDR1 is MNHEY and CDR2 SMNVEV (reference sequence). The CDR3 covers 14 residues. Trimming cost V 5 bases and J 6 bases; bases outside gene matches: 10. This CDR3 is CASSLGGSQGEQYF. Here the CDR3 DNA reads TGTGCCAGCAGTCTAGGGGGCTCGCAGGGCGAGCAGTACTTC.

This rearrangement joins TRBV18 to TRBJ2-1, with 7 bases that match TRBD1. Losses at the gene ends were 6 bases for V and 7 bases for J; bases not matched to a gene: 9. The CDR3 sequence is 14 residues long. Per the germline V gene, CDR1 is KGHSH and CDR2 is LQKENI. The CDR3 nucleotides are TGTGCCAGCTCTCTAGGGACAGCAAAAAATGAGCAGTTCTTC. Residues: CASSLGTAKNEQFF.

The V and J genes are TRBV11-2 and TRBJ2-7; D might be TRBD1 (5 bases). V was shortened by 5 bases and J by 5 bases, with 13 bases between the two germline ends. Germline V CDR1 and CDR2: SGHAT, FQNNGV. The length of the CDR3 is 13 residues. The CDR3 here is CASSPDRINEQYF. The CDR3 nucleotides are TGTGCCAGCAGCCCCGACAGAATAAACGAGCAGTACTTC.

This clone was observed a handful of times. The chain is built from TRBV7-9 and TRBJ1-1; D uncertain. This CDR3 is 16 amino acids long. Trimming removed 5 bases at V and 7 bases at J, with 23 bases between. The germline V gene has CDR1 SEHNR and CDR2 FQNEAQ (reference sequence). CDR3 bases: TGTGCCAGCAGCCCTAGTCGAGCGCTGGGTCTTAATGAAGCTTTCTTT. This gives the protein CASSPSRALGLNEAFF.

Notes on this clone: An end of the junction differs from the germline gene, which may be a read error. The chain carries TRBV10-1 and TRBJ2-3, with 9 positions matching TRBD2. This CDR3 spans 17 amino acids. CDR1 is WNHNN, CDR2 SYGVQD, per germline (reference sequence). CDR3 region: CAGSEASSGTSTDTQYF. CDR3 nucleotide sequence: TGCGCCGGCAGTGAGGCGTCTAGCGGGACCAGCACAGATACGCAGTATTTT.

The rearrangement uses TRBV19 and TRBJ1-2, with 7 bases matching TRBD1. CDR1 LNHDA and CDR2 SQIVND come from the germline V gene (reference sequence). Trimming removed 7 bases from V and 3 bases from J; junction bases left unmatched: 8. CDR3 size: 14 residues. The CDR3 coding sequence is TGTGCCAGTACCTTTGAGGGGGCCGACTATGGCTACACCTTC. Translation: CASTFEGADYGYTF.